These 28 T cell receptor beta chains share one sample of origin, sequenced in a study of cytomegalovirus exposure and HLA in healthy donors. PCR was performed using 60 Vbeta and 13 Jbeta primers. Profiled with immunoSEQ multiplex PCR; TCRdb holds only in-frame clones, not every one. This table holds 130,000 or so clones, approximately 78% found once. Sequenced material: PBMCs. The receptors here all came from a man between 18 and 29 years old in good health and CMV-seropositive.

The rearrangement joins TRBV4-1 to TRBJ1-1; D is undetermined. The V end lost 2 bases, the J end lost 6 bases, and 16 bases lay between the germline ends. Germline CDR1 MGHRA, CDR2 YSYEKL. The CDR3 totals 15 residues. The CDR3 here is CASSQRSGVEAEAFF. The CDR3 DNA follows: TGCGCCAGCAGCCAAAGGTCCGGGGTGGAGGCTGAAGCTTTCTTT.

The J gene is TRBJ1-1, the V gene TRBV28; 9 bases fit TRBD1. CDR1 is MDHEN, CDR2 SYDVKM, per germline. The CDR3 loop spans 12 amino acids. The J segment lost 4 bases and the V segment lost 6 bases, leaving 0 bases of the junction unmatched. DNA for the CDR3: TGTGCCAGCAGGGACAGGGGCACTGAAGCTTTCTTT. Translated: CASRDRGTEAFF.

This clone is categorized as medium-sized. V is TRBV27 and J is TRBJ1-5; TRBD1 might be the D (5 bases). CDR3 length equals 16 residues. Germline CDR1 MNHEY, CDR2 SMNVEV (reference sequence). The V gene lost 2 bases and the J gene lost 4 bases, with 15 bases spanning the gap. The DNA of the CDR3 is TGTGCCAGCAGTTTAAGACAGCCGGGCCCTAATCAGCCCCAGCATTTT. Translating gives CASSLRQPGPNQPQHF.

This chain uses TRBV4-1 with TRBJ2-1, with TRBD1 identical over 9 bases. J lost 7 bases, V lost 4 bases, and 8 bases had no gene match. Germline V gives CDR1 MGHRA, CDR2 YSYEKL. The length of the CDR3 is 15 residues. DNA of the CDR3: TGCGCCAGCAGCCCCGTGACAGGGGGAGCGAATGAGCAGTTCTTC. It is translated as CASSPVTGGANEQFF.

The V gene is TRBV5-1, the J gene TRBJ1-3; D not resolved. The germline V and J ends were trimmed by 5 bases and 2 bases, with 11 bases remaining between them. CDR1 and CDR2 (germline): SGHRS, YFSETQ. The CDR3 extends over 14 amino acids. Here the CDR3 reads CASRGYGTGNTIYF. In DNA, the CDR3 is TGCGCCAGCAGAGGATACGGGACTGGAAACACCATATATTTT.

This sequence joins TRBV10-3 and TRBJ2-1; 14 bases match TRBD2. The CDR3 is 16 residues long. V was clipped by 2 bases and J by 8 bases; unmatched bases: 5. Per germline, CDR1 ENHRY and CDR2 SYGVKD. CDR3 residues: CAISEGLTSGRDEQFF. The DNA for the CDR3 is TGTGCCATCAGTGAGGGATTGACTAGCGGGAGGGATGAGCAGTTCTTC.

The chain combines TRBV4-1 with TRBJ2-7, with a tentative D call TRBD2 (5 bases). The CDR3 spans 15 residues. Trimming removed 4 bases at V and 0 bases at J, with 13 bases between. Germline assignment: CDR1 MGHRA and CDR2 YSYEKL. CDR3 DNA: TGCGCCAGCAGCCTAGGAGGAGTAAGCTCCTACGAGCAGTACTTC. This sequence encodes CASSLGGVSSYEQYF.

This clone was counted between two and nine times. The chain recombines TRBV6-1 with TRBJ2-1, with 9 nucleotides matching TRBD2. Trimming removed 8 bases from V and 7 bases from J; junction bases left unmatched: 6. Germline CDR1 and CDR2: MNHNS and SASEGT. This CDR3 has 13 residues. For the CDR3, the DNA is TGTGCCAGCTTCAGGCGGGAGGGGAATGAGCAGTTCTTC. It is translated as CASFRREGNEQFF.

The genes are TRBV4-1 and TRBJ1-3; TRBD1 matches at 7 bases. The CDR3 extends over 19 amino acids. The trim removed 5 bases at V and 3 bases at J, leaving 19 bases unmatched. The germline V gene has CDR1 MGHRA and CDR2 YSYEKL. CDR3 bases: TGCGCCAGCAGCGCCAGAGGGCAGGTGGGGCAGGGGGATGGAAACACCATATATTTT. It specifies CASSARGQVGQGDGNTIYF.

This chain connects TRBV25-1 to TRBJ1-1; possibly TRBD1 for D (6 bases). Trimming shortened V by 3 bases and J by 2 bases, and 16 bases separated the two germline ends. The CDR3 contains 16 residues. Germline assignment: CDR1 MGHDK and CDR2 SYGVNS. CDR3 nucleotide sequence: TGTGCCAGCAGTGAGTTCACAGGGAGTGGAAACACTGAAGCTTTCTTT. Its translation: CASSEFTGSGNTEAFF. Variable domain in full (rest from reference TRBV25-1 and TRBJ1-1): EADIYQTPRYLVIGTGKKITLECSQTMGHDKMYWYQQDPGMELHLIHYSYGVNSTEKGDLSSESTVSRIRTEHFPLTLESARPSHTSQYLCASSEFTGSGNTEAFFGQGTRLTVV.

The chain combines TRBV18 with TRBJ1-3, with a weak D call TRBD1 (6 bases). This CDR3 is built from 15 residues. Germline CDR1 KGHSH, CDR2 LQKENI. The ends were cut back, 3 bases at V and 2 bases at J, with 11 bases in the middle. This chain's CDR3 is CASSPQGKAGNTIYF. In DNA, the CDR3 is TGTGCCAGCTCACCCCAGGGGAAAGCTGGAAACACCATATATTTT.

The chain recombines TRBV5-1 with TRBJ1-1; D not resolved. The CDR3 sequence is 11 residues long. Germline CDR1 is SGHRS and CDR2 is YFSETQ. V was shortened by 4 bases and J by 4 bases, with 5 bases between the two germline ends. CDR3 in amino acids: CASSVGTEAFF. Written as DNA, the CDR3 is TGCGCCAGCAGCGTCGGCACTGAAGCTTTCTTT.

The chain couples TRBV19 to TRBJ2-7, with 8 positions matching TRBD2. The germline V gene encodes CDR1 LNHDA and CDR2 SQIVND (reference sequence). This CDR3 is built from 13 residues. J gave up 3 bases and V 5 bases, and 3 bases lay outside the gene matches. This chain's CDR3 is CASSPSGFYEQYF. The CDR3 bases are TGTGCCAGTAGTCCTAGCGGGTTCTACGAGCAGTACTTC. Filled out from reference TRBV19 and TRBJ2-7, the complete variable domain reads DGGITQSPKYLFRKEGQNVTLSCEQNLNHDAMYWYRQDPGQGLRLIYYSQIVNDFQKGDIAEGYSVSREKKESFPLTVTSAQKNPTAFYLCASSPSGFYEQYFGPGTRLTVT.

This chain connects TRBV19 to TRBJ1-5; a weak D match, TRBD1 (5 bases). The V end lost 5 bases, the J end lost 1 base, and 9 bases lay between the germline ends. From germline, CDR1 is LNHDA and CDR2 SQIVND (reference sequence). CDR3 length equals 14 residues. The CDR3 sequence is CASSFQGSNQPQHF. The DNA for the CDR3 is TGTGCCAGTAGTTTCCAGGGCAGCAATCAGCCCCAGCATTTT.

The rearrangement links TRBV28 to TRBJ2-7; a weak D match, TRBD1 (5 bases). Germline CDR1 reads MDHEN; CDR2 reads SYDVKM. The CDR3 is made up of 14 amino acids. V lost 1 base, J lost 2 bases, and 9 bases lay in between. CDR3 residues: CASSLSRVTYEQYF. The DNA of the CDR3 is TGTGCCAGCAGTTTATCCAGGGTTACCTACGAGCAGTACTTC.

This clone was observed a handful of times. The chain carries TRBV4-1 and TRBJ2-5; 11 bases are shared with TRBD2. The J call is doubtful: the DNA matches TRBJ2-7 better. CDR3 size: 18 residues. Germline values: CDR1 MGHRA, CDR2 YSYEKL. CDR3 loop: CASSQRELAGGTSYEQYF. DNA for the CDR3: TGCGCCAGCAGCCAAAGGGAGCTAGCGGGAGGTACCTCCTACGAGCAGTACTTC.

A single count supports this clone. The rearrangement links TRBV29-1 to TRBJ2-7; 8 positions agree with TRBD1. Germline V lookup: CDR1 SQVTM, CDR2 ANQGSEA. V shed 4 bases, J shed 0 bases, and the junction held 5 bases outside the gene matches. This CDR3 is built from 14 residues. The CDR3 protein is CSVGLTGVSYEQYF. The CDR3 DNA is TGCAGCGTTGGATTGACAGGGGTCTCCTACGAGCAGTACTTC.

The genes are TRBV5-1 and TRBJ2-3; 7 nucleotides line up with TRBD1. This CDR3 is 16 amino acids long. CDR1 is SGHRS and CDR2 is YFSETQ in the germline V gene. V lost 4 bases, J lost 0 bases, and 8 bases stayed unmatched. For the CDR3, the DNA is TGCGCCAGCAGCATGACAGGGATCGGGAGCACAGATACGCAGTATTTT. Protein: CASSMTGIGSTDTQYF.

This clone showed up just once. This chain connects TRBV19 to TRBJ2-1, with TRBD2 matching 12 bases. Trimming cost V 6 bases and J 5 bases; bases outside gene matches: 8. There are 16 residues in the CDR3. Germline V lookup: CDR1 LNHDA, CDR2 SQIVND (reference sequence). The CDR3: CASRPPLAGGHNEQFF. The CDR3 DNA sequence: TGTGCCAGTAGGCCCCCACTAGCGGGAGGACACAATGAGCAGTTCTTC.

The chain has TRBV7-9 and TRBJ2-7; D perhaps matches TRBD1 (6 bases). V dropped 3 bases and J dropped 3 bases, with 9 bases sitting between them. The CDR3 has 13 amino acids. Germline values: CDR1 SEHNR, CDR2 FQNEAQ (reference sequence). This CDR3 is CASSFGQNYEQYF. In DNA form, the CDR3 reads TGTGCCAGCAGCTTCGGACAGAACTACGAGCAGTACTTC.

This chain connects TRBV7-9 to TRBJ2-1; 7 positions agree with TRBD1. This CDR3 spans 18 amino acids. J lost 3 bases, V lost 2 bases, and 13 bases had no gene match. Germline CDR1 and CDR2: SEHNR and FQNEAQ (reference sequence). CDR3: CASSLFRVRDSHYNEQFF. Written as DNA, the CDR3 is TGTGCCAGCAGCTTATTTCGGGTTCGGGACAGTCACTACAATGAGCAGTTCTTC.

The chain joins TRBV11-2 to TRBJ1-1, with a possible D match to TRBD1 (6 bases). This CDR3 is 16 amino acids long. V was pared by 6 bases and J by 4 bases, with 21 bases between. CDR1 is SGHAT, CDR2 FQNNGV, per germline. CDR3: CASSGPRGARITEAFF. CDR3 nucleotide sequence: TGTGCCAGCAGTGGGCCGCGGGGGGCTCGGATCACTGAAGCTTTCTTT.

This clone was seen a handful of times. The rearrangement joins TRBV16 to TRBJ1-1; D is unresolved. Germline assignment: CDR1 KGHSY and CDR2 FQNENV. V lost 4 bases and J lost 1, with 13 bases in between. This CDR3 has 15 amino acids. In DNA form, the CDR3 reads TGTGCCAGCAGCCCCCCTGAGCCTGGGAACACTGAAGCTTTCTTT. Its protein product is CASSPPEPGNTEAFF.

The chain employs TRBV5-1 and TRBJ2-2; 10 bases align to TRBD2. Germline loops: CDR1 SGHRS, CDR2 YFSETQ. The CDR3 extends over 16 amino acids. V shed 6 bases and J 1 base; nucleotides not matched to a gene: 6. The DNA for the CDR3 is TGCGCCAGCACATCGGTAGCGGGAGGGAACACCGGGGAGCTGTTTTTT. Encoded protein: CASTSVAGGNTGELFF.

The chain recombines TRBV7-8 with TRBJ2-1, with 7 bases aligning to TRBD2. The CDR3 runs to 16 residues. V dropped 0 bases and J dropped 6; count of bases not matched to a gene: 8. Germline CDR1 SGHVS, CDR2 FQNEAQ. This CDR3 is CASSLAPRLATNEQFF. The CDR3 DNA sequence: TGTGCCAGCAGCTTAGCGCCAAGACTAGCAACCAATGAGCAGTTCTTC.

The chain has TRBV6-1 and TRBJ1-2; D not certain. The V gene's germline CDR1 is MNHNS and CDR2 SASEGT. The CDR3 sequence is 15 residues long. Between the trimmed V and J ends, which lost 3 bases and 5 bases, there was a span of 16 bases. The CDR3 nucleotides read TGTGCCAGCAGTGATTTGACACGGAGGATTTATGGCTACACCTTC. Amino acids: CASSDLTRRIYGYTF.

The rearrangement uses TRBV6-1 and TRBJ1-6; TRBD1 matches 7 bases. This CDR3 spans 18 amino acids. Looked up from germline, CDR1 is MNHNS and CDR2 is SASEGT. J lost 2 bases, V lost 2 bases, and 9 bases had no gene match. CDR3 sequence (DNA): TGTGCCAGCAGTGAACGTTTCGTGGGGACAGCCTATAATTCACCCCTCCACTTT. Protein: CASSERFVGTAYNSPLHF.

This chain links TRBV7-9 with TRBJ1-4; D not resolved. Trimming shortened V by 4 bases and J by 7 bases, and 16 bases separated the two germline ends. Germline loops: CDR1 SEHNR, CDR2 FQNEAQ (reference sequence). This CDR3 is built from 15 residues. The CDR3 DNA reads as TGTGCCAGCAGCTCCGTCGGAGGGTCGAGTGAAAAACTGTTTTTT. Encoded protein: CASSSVGGSSEKLFF.